These 26 T cell receptor beta chains were sequenced from one sample in a study of T cells in Graves' hyperthyroidism and ophthalmopathy (dated by TCRdb to about 2019). The library relied on multiplex PCR. TCRdb names Illumina HiSeq 2000 as the instrument used. The TCR beta CDR3 regions were amplified from the RNA transcripts. The first round of RT-PCR for the TCR CDR3 was performed with the HTBI primer set and the Qiagen OneStep RT-PCR kit. Using fastp trimming at Q25 and MiXCR clonotype assembly, TCRdb reanalyzed the public sequencing data and kept in-frame beta chains. Rows with a matching CDR3 protein are joined into one entry that keeps the most common DNA and genes. The sample profile shows 600,000 to 700,000 distinct CDR3 sequences; 14% to 15% of them were found once. The ten most abundant clones make up 3.5% to 4.5% of the sample. The sample taken for sequencing was blood. The receptors were sampled from a middle-aged woman with Graves' ophthalmopathy.

Ten or more counts support this clonotype. The CDR3 reads CASSIDLTYEQYF. CDR3 DNA sequence: TGTGCCAGCAGCATCGACTTAACCTACGAGCAGTACTTC. The chain recombines TRBV6-2 or TRBV6-3 with TRBJ2-7; D gene ambiguous. Trimming took off 6 bases at V and 2 bases at J, with 11 bases between the two ends. This CDR3 comprises 13 residues. CDR1 is MNHEY and CDR2 is SVGEGT in the germline V gene.

This clonotype showed up many times. The V gene is TRBV12-3 or TRBV12-4, the J gene TRBJ2-5; D is possibly TRBD1 (6 bases). Deletions cut 7 bases from V and 1 base from J, with 10 bases between. This CDR3 is 13 amino acids long. The CDR3 nucleotides are TGTGCCAGCAACAGGGATTTCCAAGAGACCCAGTACTTC. The encoded protein is CASNRDFQETQYF.

This clonotype came up many times. This rearrangement joins TRBV27 to TRBJ2-4, with 9 bases fitting TRBD2. CDR1 is MNHEY and CDR2 is SMNVEV in the germline V gene (reference sequence). CDR3 length: 14 amino acids. V lost 6 bases and J lost 7; bases outside the gene matches: 7. CDR3 nucleotides: TGTGCCAGCAGGCGGGAGGGGGGTTTCAACATTCAGTACTTC. Its protein is CASRREGGFNIQYF.

This clonotype was counted between two and nine times. The V and J genes are TRBV6-2 or TRBV6-3 and TRBJ2-7; 10 bases align to TRBD2. CDR3 length: 18 amino acids. Germline CDR1 MNHEY, CDR2 SVGEGT. The junction had 13 bases not matched to a gene; V was cut back by 4 bases and J by 1 base. The CDR3 spells CASSSPLSTSGFSYEQYF. In DNA, the CDR3 is TGTGCCAGCAGTTCCCCCCTATCGACTAGCGGGTTTTCCTACGAGCAGTACTTC.

This clonotype was picked up many times. The V call is TRBV20-1, the J call TRBJ2-5; TRBD2 aligns across 10 bases. V was pared by 0 bases and J by 3 bases, with 7 bases of the junction left unmatched. The CDR3 runs to 16 residues. The V gene's germline CDR1 is DFQATT and CDR2 SNEGSKA (reference sequence). The CDR3 spells CSARDSGTSGEETQYF. CDR3 sequence (DNA): TGCAGTGCTAGAGATAGCGGAACTAGCGGGGAAGAGACCCAGTACTTC.

At least ten counts were recorded for this clonotype. The rearrangement links TRBV27 to TRBJ1-5; D uncertain. V gave up 6 bases and J gave up 11 bases, with 20 bases separating them. Germline CDR1 is MNHEY and CDR2 is SMNVEV (reference sequence). This CDR3 has 14 amino acids. CDR3 sequence (DNA): TGTGCCAGCAGGCTTTCCCCTCGGGTTTCTGCCCAGCATTTT. Protein sequence: CASRLSPRVSAQHF.

The chain employs TRBV28 and TRBJ2-7; 10 bases line up with TRBD1. Losses at the gene ends were 7 bases for V and 4 bases for J; bases not matched to a gene: 10. Germline V gene sequence: CDR1 MDHEN, CDR2 SYDVKM. CDR3 length: 15 amino acids. This CDR3 is CASTPPGTGDYEQYF. In DNA, the CDR3 is TGTGCCAGCACCCCTCCCGGGACAGGGGATTACGAGCAGTACTTC.

J is TRBJ2-6 and V is TRBV4-2, with TRBD1 matching 8 bases. CDR1 is LGHNA, CDR2 YNFKEQ, per germline. Losses at the gene ends were 4 bases for V and 3 bases for J; bases not matched to a gene: 17. The CDR3 is 20 residues long. In DNA, the CDR3 is TGTGCCAGCAGCCTAGGGGGCCCCGGGACAGGAAGCTTTGGGGCCAACGTCCTGACTTTC. Residues: CASSLGGPGTGSFGANVLTF.

This clonotype was seen many times. The rearrangement joins TRBV6-2 or TRBV6-3 to TRBJ1-1; maybe TRBD1 (6 bases). Trimming took 4 bases from V and 2 from J, leaving 23 bases between them. CDR3 length equals 18 residues. Per germline, CDR1 MNHEY and CDR2 SVGEGT. The CDR3 is CASSSNRVLRAVNTEAFF. In DNA, the CDR3 is TGTGCCAGCAGTTCGAACAGGGTCTTGCGCGCCGTAAACACTGAAGCTTTCTTT.

This clonotype was found many times. The chain uses TRBV27 and TRBJ2-5; D is perhaps TRBD2 (7 bases). The CDR3 covers 15 residues. V lost 5 bases, J lost 3 bases, and 16 bases lay in between. Germline loops: CDR1 MNHEY, CDR2 SMNVEV (reference sequence). The CDR3 region is CASSPQGGREETQYF. For the CDR3, the DNA is TGTGCCAGCAGTCCACAAGGGGGGAGGGAAGAGACCCAGTACTTC.

There are many counts of this clonotype. J is TRBJ2-5 and V is TRBV15; 8 bases fit TRBD2. The CDR3 runs to 15 residues. Germline V gene data show CDR1 as LNHNV and CDR2 as YYDKDF (reference sequence). V trimming: 3 bases; J trimming: 4 bases; junction bases outside the gene matches: 7. The CDR3 region has the DNA TGTGCCACCAGCAGCGGGGGGGGGCGCCGAGAGACCCAGTACTTC. Translating gives CATSSGGGRRETQYF. The complete variable domain, with remaining parts taken from reference TRBV15 and TRBJ2-5, reads DAMVIQNPRYQVTQFGKPVTLSCSQTLNHNVMYWYQQKSSQAPKLLFHYYDKDFNNEADTPDNFQSRRPNTSFCFLDIRSPGLGDTAMYLCATSSGGGRRETQYFGPGTRLLVL.

This clonotype was counted ten times or more. This chain links TRBV30 with TRBJ1-5; no clear D. Trimming removed 1 base from V and 7 bases from J, with 11 bases in between. Germline V gives CDR1 GTSNPN, CDR2 SVGIG (reference sequence). The CDR3 totals 13 residues. This CDR3 is CAWSENPGQPQHF. CDR3 in DNA: TGTGCCTGGAGTGAAAACCCGGGCCAGCCCCAGCATTTT.

This clonotype has a count of ten or more. The chain joins TRBV28 to TRBJ1-5; D is unclear. V lost 2 bases and J 4 bases, leaving 12 bases between the germline ends. Per the germline V gene, CDR1 is MDHEN and CDR2 is SYDVKM. CDR3 length: 15 amino acids. The CDR3 reads CASSLKSIINQPQHF. CDR3 DNA: TGTGCCAGCAGTTTAAAGAGCATCATTAATCAGCCCCAGCATTTT.

This clonotype appeared many times. V and J are TRBV10-3 and TRBJ2-7; D gene ambiguous. CDR3 length: 11 amino acids. The germline V and J ends were trimmed by 2 bases and 6 bases, with 5 bases remaining between them. CDR1 ENHRY and CDR2 SYGVKD come from the germline V gene. CDR3 residues: CAISEGSEQYF. The DNA for the CDR3 is TGTGCCATCAGTGAGGGTAGCGAGCAGTACTTC.

This clonotype was seen more than once but under ten times. The chain carries TRBV9 and TRBJ1-2; D might be TRBD1 (6 bases). The CDR3 extends over 15 amino acids. V was shortened by 1 base and J by 6 bases, with 16 bases between the two germline ends. Germline CDR1 and CDR2: SGDLS and YYNGEE. The CDR3 region is CASSVTHRGFHGYTF. For the CDR3, the DNA is TGTGCCAGCAGCGTAACCCATAGGGGGTTTCATGGCTACACCTTC.

The sample holds a few counts of this clonotype. The junction and the germline gene differ at one end; a read error may be behind it. The rearrangement joins TRBV13 to TRBJ2-7, with no clear D. The CDR3 has 16 amino acids. Per germline, CDR1 PRHDT and CDR2 FYEKMQ (reference sequence). The CDR3 protein is CASNLRQGRSSYEQYF. For the CDR3, the DNA is TGTGCCAGCAACTTAAGGCAAGGGCGGAGCTCCTACGAGCAGTACTTC.

At least ten counts were recorded for this clonotype. The chain combines TRBV2 with TRBJ2-2; tentatively, D is TRBD2 (6 bases). The CDR3 sequence is 15 residues long. CDR1 and CDR2 from the germline V gene are SNHLY and FYNNEI. Trimming took off 6 bases at V and 4 bases at J, with 15 bases between the two ends. In DNA, the CDR3 is TGTGCCAGCAGGAGGGACTCCGGGGGCACCGGGGAGCTGTTTTTT. Translating gives CASRRDSGGTGELFF. Combining the CDR3 with reference TRBV2 and TRBJ2-2 gives the whole variable domain EPEVTQTPSHQVTQMGQEVILRCVPISNHLYFYWYRQILGQKVEFLVSFYNNEISEKSEIFDDQFSVERPDGSNFTLKIRSTKLEDSAMYFCASRRDSGGTGELFFGEGSRLTVL.

This clonotype was seen at least ten times. The rearrangement links TRBV2 to TRBJ1-2; 9 bases are a match to TRBD1. V dropped 4 bases and J dropped 3; count of bases not matched to a gene: 9. CDR1 and CDR2 (germline): SNHLY, FYNNEI. This CDR3 is built from 16 residues. This CDR3 reads CASSVTGQGFDYGYTF. The CDR3 DNA follows: TGTGCCAGCAGTGTAACTGGACAGGGGTTCGACTATGGCTACACCTTC. The variable domain in full, completed from reference TRBV2 and TRBJ1-2, reads EPEVTQTPSHQVTQMGQEVILRCVPISNHLYFYWYRQILGQKVEFLVSFYNNEISEKSEIFDDQFSVERPDGSNFTLKIRSTKLEDSAMYFCASSVTGQGFDYGYTFGSGTRLTVV.

This clonotype was counted many times. This chain links TRBV2 with TRBJ2-2, with no clear D. The CDR3 is 12 amino acids. Germline-derived CDR1 and CDR2 are SNHLY and FYNNEI. V was pared by 4 bases and J by 6 bases, with 6 bases between. CDR3 loop: CASSVGAGELFF. CDR3 bases: TGTGCCAGCAGTGTTGGGGCCGGGGAGCTGTTTTTT.

This clonotype was observed at least ten times. The rearrangement uses TRBV20-1 and TRBJ1-5, with D possibly being TRBD1 (5 bases). This CDR3 contains 14 residues. CDR1 is DFQATT, CDR2 SNEGSKA, per germline (reference sequence). Between the trimmed V and J ends, which lost 3 bases and 2 bases, there was a span of 11 bases. CDR3 DNA: TGCAGTGCTAGCGGGCAGGGCGGCAATCAGCCCCAGCATTTT. It specifies CSASGQGGNQPQHF.

This clonotype has ten or more counts. V and J are TRBV28 and TRBJ2-5; 8 bases fit TRBD2. The CDR3 runs 15 residues. J lost 4 bases, V lost 2 bases, and 6 bases had no gene match. Per germline, CDR1 MDHEN and CDR2 SYDVKM. CDR3 region: CASSLGGTRVETQYF. The DNA for the CDR3 is TGTGCCAGCAGTTTAGGTGGGACTAGGGTAGAGACCCAGTACTTC.

V is TRBV5-1 and J is TRBJ1-5; TRBD1 agrees at 9 bases. The CDR3 totals 15 residues. Per the germline V gene, CDR1 is SGHRS and CDR2 is YFSETQ. The V and J ends lost 1 base and 6 bases, in that order; junction bases with no gene match: 5. The CDR3 region has the DNA TGCGCCAGCAGCTTGACAGGGGGCGAGGGTCAGCCCCAGCATTTT. This codes for CASSLTGGEGQPQHF.

This clonotype turned up a few times. The gene calls are TRBV7-2 and TRBJ2-7; 10 nucleotides match TRBD2. V lost 9 bases to trimming and J lost 4 bases; unmatched junction nucleotides: 9. The CDR3 spans 14 residues. In germline, CDR1 is SGHTA, CDR2 FQGNSA. The CDR3 nucleotides are TGTGCCAGTGGGTCTAGCGGGAGTGGGTACGAGCAGTACTTC. This encodes CASGSSGSGYEQYF. Filled out from reference TRBV7-2 and TRBJ2-7, the complete variable domain reads GAGVSQSPSNKVTEKGKDVELRCDPISGHTALYWYRQSLGQGLEFLIYFQGNSAPDKSGLPSDRFSAERTGGSVSTLTIQRTQQEDSAVYLCASGSSGSGYEQYFGPGTRLTVT.

This clonotype has just a few counts. This rearrangement joins TRBV3-1 to TRBJ2-7; no clear D gene. The end of the DNA aligns better with TRBJ2-1, so the J call may be wrong. CDR1 is LGHDT, CDR2 YNNKEL, per germline (reference sequence). CDR3 length: 13 residues. The CDR3 DNA reads TGTGCCAGCAGCCAAGATGGGTCCTCCGAGCAGTTCTTC. This gives the protein CASSQDGSSEQFF.

Many counts were recorded for this clonotype. The rearrangement uses TRBV7-3 and TRBJ1-1; the match to TRBD1 covers 9 bases. Germline CDR1 reads SGHTA; CDR2 reads FQGTGA. This CDR3 has 16 residues. V was pared by 4 bases and J by 7 bases, with 13 bases of the junction left unmatched. The CDR3, as DNA: TGTGCCAGCAGCTCCACGGGACAGGGTATTAGGGGTGAAGCTTTCTTT. It specifies CASSSTGQGIRGEAFF.

This clonotype was found many times. The chain uses TRBV19 and TRBJ2-5; D perhaps matches TRBD2 (5 bases). V was clipped by 1 base and J by 7 bases, with 13 bases between them. This CDR3 contains 14 residues. CDR1 LNHDA and CDR2 SQIVND come from the germline V gene (reference sequence). The DNA of the CDR3 is TGTGCCAGTAGTATAGGTCCTAGCTCCGTGACCCAGTACTTC. Translated, it gives CASSIGPSSVTQYF.